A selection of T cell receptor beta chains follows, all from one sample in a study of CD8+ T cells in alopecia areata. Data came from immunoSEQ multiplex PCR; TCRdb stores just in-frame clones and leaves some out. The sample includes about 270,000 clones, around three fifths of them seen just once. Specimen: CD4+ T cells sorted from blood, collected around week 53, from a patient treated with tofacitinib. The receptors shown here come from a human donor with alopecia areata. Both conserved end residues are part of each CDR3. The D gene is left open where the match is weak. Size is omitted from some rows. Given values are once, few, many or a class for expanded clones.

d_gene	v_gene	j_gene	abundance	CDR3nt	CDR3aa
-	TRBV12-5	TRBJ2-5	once	TGTGCTAGTGGTTTATCGGGGGCAGAGACCCAGTACTTC	CASGLSGAETQYF
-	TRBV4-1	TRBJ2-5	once	TGCGCCAGCAGCCCTCCGGGAAGAGGGGAAGAGACCCAGTACTTC	CASSPPGRGEETQYF
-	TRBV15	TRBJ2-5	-	TGTGCCACCAGCAGAGACCCGACGGGGGTCATGTACTTC	CATSRDPTGVMYF
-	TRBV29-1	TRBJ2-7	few	TGCAGCGTTGAAGGTGCGGGGCGGTACGAGCAGTACTTC	CSVEGAGRYEQYF
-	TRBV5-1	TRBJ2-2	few	TGCGCCAGCAGCTGGGGGGCCGGGGAGCTGTTTTTT	CASSWGAGELFF
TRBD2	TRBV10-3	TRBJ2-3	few	TGTGCCATCAGTGAGTCGCCTAGCGGGGAATCAGATACGCAGTATTTT	CAISESPSGESDTQYF
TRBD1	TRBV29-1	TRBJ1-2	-	TGCAGCGTTGAATTAGGGGACAGGAAGCTCTATGGCTACACCTTC	CSVELGDRKLYGYTF
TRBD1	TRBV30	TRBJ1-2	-	TGTGCCTGGAGGGAAACCGGGACAGGAAGACCTAACTATGGCTACACCTTC	CAWRETGTGRPNYGYTF
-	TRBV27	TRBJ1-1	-	TGTGCCAGCAGTTCCCCTAGGTACGGGTTAAACACTGAAGCTTTCTTT	CASSSPRYGLNTEAFF
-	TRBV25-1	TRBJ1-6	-	TGTGCCAGCAGTGATGAGGGGCGCTCACCCCTCCACTTT	CASSDEGRSPLHF
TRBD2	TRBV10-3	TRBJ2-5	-	TGTGCCATCAGCCCGGGGGGCCAAGAGACCCAGTACTTC	CAISPGGQETQYF
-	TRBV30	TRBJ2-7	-	TGTGCCTGGAGCCTAAACTCAATTTCCTACGAGCAGTACTTC	CAWSLNSISYEQYF
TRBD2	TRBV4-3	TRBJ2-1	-	TGCGCCAGCAGCCCCGTCCCACTAGCGGGGGACGGGAATGAGCAGTTCTTC	CASSPVPLAGDGNEQFF
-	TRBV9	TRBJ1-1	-	TGTGCCAGCAGCGTAGCTATTAACACTGAAGCTTTCTTT	CASSVAINTEAFF
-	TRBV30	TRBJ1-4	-	TGTGCCTGGACAAACGTGGCTAATGAAAAACTGTTTTTT	CAWTNVANEKLFF
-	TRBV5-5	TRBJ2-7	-	TGTGCCAGCAGCCGGCAGGCCCCCTACGAGCAGTACTTC	CASSRQAPYEQYF
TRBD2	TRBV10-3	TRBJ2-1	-	TGTGCCGTTTCTATCGGGGGGTTATACAATGAGCAGTTCTTC	CAVSIGGLYNEQFF
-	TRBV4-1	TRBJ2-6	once	TGCGCCAGCAGCCAAGGGAAACGGACAGCCCTGAGGGCTGGGGCCAACGTCCTGACTTTC	CASSQGKRTALRAGANVLTF
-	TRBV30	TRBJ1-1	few	TGTGCCTGGAAAGTGAACACTGAAGCTTTCTTT	CAWKVNTEAFF
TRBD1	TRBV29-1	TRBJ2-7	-	TGCAGCGTCACAACCCGGGACAGGGGCTACGAGCAGTACTTC	CSVTTRDRGYEQYF
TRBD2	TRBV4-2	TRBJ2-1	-	TGTGCCAGCAGCCAACCGGGGGGGTTGTACAATGAGCAGTTCTTC	CASSQPGGLYNEQFF
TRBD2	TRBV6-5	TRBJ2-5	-	TGTGCCAGCAGTCAGGCGGGGGTAAGAGAGACCCAGTACTTC	CASSQAGVRETQYF
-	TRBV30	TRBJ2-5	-	TGTGCCTGGAGGGGGGACCCGCGGGGCGAGACCCAGTACTTC	CAWRGDPRGETQYF
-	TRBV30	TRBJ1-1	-	TGTGCCTGGAGTGTCGGGAGGAGTGAAGCTTTCTTT	CAWSVGRSEAFF
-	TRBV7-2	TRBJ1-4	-	TGTGCCAGCAGCCAGACTGTCGGAGGGCGTGAAAAACTGTTTTTT	CASSQTVGGREKLFF
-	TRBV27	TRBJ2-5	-	TGTGCCAGCAGTACGCCGGGACTGCCTTTAGAGACCCAGTACTTC	CASSTPGLPLETQYF
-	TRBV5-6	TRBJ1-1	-	TGTGCCAGCAGCTTTCGACAGGCGATGAACACTGAAGCTTTCTTT	CASSFRQAMNTEAFF
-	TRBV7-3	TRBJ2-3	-	TGTGCCAGCAGCCCCGGTGGAGATACGCAGTATTTT	CASSPGGDTQYF
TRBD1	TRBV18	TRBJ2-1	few	TGTGCCAGCTCACGGACAGGGGGGACCTACAATGAGCAGTTCTTC	CASSRTGGTYNEQFF
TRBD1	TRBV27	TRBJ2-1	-	TGTGCCAGCAGTAACCGGGACAGGAAGGTTCATGAGCAGTTCTTC	CASSNRDRKVHEQFF
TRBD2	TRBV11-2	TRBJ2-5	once	TGTGCCAGCAGCCCCCCAGGGGTCCTAGCGGGGACTTACTTC	CASSPPGVLAGTYF
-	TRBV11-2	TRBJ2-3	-	TGTGCCAGCAGCTGGTTAGATACGCAGTATTTT	CASSWLDTQYF
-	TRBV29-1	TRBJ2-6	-	TGCAGCGGGGACTCCCTGGGTTTAGGGCCTTACTCTGGGGCCAACGTCCTGACTTTC	CSGDSLGLGPYSGANVLTF
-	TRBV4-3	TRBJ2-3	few	TGCGCCAGCAGCCAAGAAGGACGACAGTCAGATACGCAGTATTTT	CASSQEGRQSDTQYF
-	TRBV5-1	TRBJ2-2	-	TGCGCCAGCAGCTTGAGGTCCTCTCAGGCGAACACCGGGGAGCTGTTTTTT	CASSLRSSQANTGELFF